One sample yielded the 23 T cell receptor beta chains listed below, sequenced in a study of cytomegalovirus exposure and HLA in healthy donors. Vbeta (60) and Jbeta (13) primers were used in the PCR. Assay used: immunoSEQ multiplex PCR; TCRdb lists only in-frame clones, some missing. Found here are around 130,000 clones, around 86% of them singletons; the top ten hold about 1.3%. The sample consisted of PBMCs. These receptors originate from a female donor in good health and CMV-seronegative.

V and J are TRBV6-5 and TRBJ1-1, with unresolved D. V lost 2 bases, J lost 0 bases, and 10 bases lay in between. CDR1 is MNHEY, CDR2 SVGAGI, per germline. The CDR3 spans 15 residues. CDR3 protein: CASSYGAALNTEAFF. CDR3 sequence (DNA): TGTGCCAGCAGTTACGGCGCGGCCTTGAACACTGAAGCTTTCTTT.

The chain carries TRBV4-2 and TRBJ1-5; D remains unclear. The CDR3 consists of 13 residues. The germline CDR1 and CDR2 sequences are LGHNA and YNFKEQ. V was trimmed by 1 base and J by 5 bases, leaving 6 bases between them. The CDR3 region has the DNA TGTGCCAGCAGCCAAGCAGGCGATCAGCCCCAGCATTTT. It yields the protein CASSQAGDQPQHF.

The CDR3 coding sequence is TGCGCCAGCAGCTTGGCGGGGGGCATGGGCTACACCTTC. It encodes CASSLAGGMGYTF. This chain uses TRBV5-1 with TRBJ1-2, with D perhaps matching TRBD1 (6 bases). The CDR3 covers 13 residues. Germline CDR1 is SGHRS and CDR2 is YFSETQ. With 0 bases removed from V and 8 bases from J, the gap between germline ends came to 11 bases.

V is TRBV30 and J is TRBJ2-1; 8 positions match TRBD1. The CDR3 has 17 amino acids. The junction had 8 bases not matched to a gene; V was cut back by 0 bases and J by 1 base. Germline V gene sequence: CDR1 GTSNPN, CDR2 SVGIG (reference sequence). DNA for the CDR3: TGTGCCTGGAGTGTATCCAGGACAGGGCATTCCTACAATGAGCAGTTCTTC. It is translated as CAWSVSRTGHSYNEQFF.

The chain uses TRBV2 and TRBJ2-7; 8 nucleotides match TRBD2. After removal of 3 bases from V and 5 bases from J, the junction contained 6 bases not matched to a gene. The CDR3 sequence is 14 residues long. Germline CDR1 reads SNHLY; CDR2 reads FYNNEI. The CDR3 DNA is TGTGCCAGCAGTGAGCTAGCGGGTACTAACGAGCAGTACTTC. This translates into CASSELAGTNEQYF. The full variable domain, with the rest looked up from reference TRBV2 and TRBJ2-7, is EPEVTQTPSHQVTQMGQEVILRCVPISNHLYFYWYRQILGQKVEFLVSFYNNEISEKSEIFDDQFSVERPDGSNFTLKIRSTKLEDSAMYFCASSELAGTNEQYFGPGTRLTVT.

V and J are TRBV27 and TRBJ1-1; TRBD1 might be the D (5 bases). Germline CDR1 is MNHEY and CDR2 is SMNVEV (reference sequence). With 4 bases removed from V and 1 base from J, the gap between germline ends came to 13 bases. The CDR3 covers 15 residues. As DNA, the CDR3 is TGTGCCAGCAGTTACGCGGACACGTGGAACACTGAAGCTTTCTTT. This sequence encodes CASSYADTWNTEAFF.

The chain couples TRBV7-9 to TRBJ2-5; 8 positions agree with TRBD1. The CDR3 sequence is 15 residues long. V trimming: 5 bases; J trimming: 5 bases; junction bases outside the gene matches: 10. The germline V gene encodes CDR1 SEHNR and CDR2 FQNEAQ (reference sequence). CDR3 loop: CASSPPGGAGETQYF. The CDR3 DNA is TGTGCCAGCAGCCCCCCAGGGGGCGCTGGGGAGACCCAGTACTTC.

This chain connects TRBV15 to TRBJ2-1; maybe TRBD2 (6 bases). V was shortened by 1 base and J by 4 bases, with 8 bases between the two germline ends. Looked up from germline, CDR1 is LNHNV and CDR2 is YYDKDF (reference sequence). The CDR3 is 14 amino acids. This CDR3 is CATSRAGAYNEQFF. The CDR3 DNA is TGTGCCACCAGCAGAGCGGGAGCGTACAATGAGCAGTTCTTC.

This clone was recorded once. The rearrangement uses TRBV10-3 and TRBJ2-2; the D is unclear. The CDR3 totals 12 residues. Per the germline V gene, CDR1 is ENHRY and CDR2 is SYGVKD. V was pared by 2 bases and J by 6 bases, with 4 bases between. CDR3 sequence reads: CAISEGPGELFF. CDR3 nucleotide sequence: TGTGCCATCAGTGAGGGCCCCGGGGAGCTGTTTTTT.

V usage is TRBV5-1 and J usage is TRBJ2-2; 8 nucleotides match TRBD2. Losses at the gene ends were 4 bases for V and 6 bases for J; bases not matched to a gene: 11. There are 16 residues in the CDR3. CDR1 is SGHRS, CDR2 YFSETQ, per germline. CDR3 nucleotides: TGCGCCAGCAGCACCCTTTCGTCGGGAGGGTCCGGGGAGCTGTTTTTT. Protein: CASSTLSSGGSGELFF.

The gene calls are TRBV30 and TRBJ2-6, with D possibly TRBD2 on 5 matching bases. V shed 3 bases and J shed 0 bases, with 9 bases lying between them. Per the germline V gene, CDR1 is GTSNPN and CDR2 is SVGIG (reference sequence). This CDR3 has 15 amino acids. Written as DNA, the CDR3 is TGTGCCTGGAGCTTAGGGAGCTCTGGGGCCAACGTCCTGACTTTC. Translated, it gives CAWSLGSSGANVLTF.

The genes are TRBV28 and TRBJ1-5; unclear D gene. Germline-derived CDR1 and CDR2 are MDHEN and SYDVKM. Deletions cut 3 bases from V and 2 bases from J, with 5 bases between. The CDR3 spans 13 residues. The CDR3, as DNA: TGTGCCAGCAGTTTTAGTGGCAATCAGCCCCAGCATTTT. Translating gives CASSFSGNQPQHF.

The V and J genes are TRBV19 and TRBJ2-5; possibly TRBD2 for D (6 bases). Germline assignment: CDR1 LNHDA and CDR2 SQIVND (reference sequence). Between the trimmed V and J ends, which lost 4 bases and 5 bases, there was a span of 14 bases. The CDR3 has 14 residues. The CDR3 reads CASSTPGAGETQYF. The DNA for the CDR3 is TGTGCCAGTAGTACCCCGGGAGCCGGGGAGACCCAGTACTTC.

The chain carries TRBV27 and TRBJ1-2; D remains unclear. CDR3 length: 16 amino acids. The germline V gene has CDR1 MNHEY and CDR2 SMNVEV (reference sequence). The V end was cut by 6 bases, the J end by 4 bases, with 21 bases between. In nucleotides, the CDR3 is TGTGCCAGCAGACCTCAAGCGGTTAGGCACGGCTATGGCTACACCTTC. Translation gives CASRPQAVRHGYGYTF.

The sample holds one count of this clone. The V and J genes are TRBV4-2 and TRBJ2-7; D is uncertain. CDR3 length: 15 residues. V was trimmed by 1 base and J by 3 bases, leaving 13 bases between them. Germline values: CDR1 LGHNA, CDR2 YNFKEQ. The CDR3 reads CASSQGMAVNYEQYF. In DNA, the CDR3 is TGTGCCAGCAGCCAAGGTATGGCGGTTAACTACGAGCAGTACTTC.

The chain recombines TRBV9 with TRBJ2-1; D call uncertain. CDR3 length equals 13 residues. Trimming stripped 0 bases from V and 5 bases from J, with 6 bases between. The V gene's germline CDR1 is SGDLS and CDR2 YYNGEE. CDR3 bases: TGTGCCAGCAGCGTAGTAGAGAACAATGAGCAGTTCTTC. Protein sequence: CASSVVENNEQFF. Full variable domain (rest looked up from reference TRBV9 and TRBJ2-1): DSGVTQTPKHLITATGQRVTLRCSPRSGDLSVYWYQQSLDQGLQFLIQYYNGEERAKGNILERFSAQQFPDLHSELNLSSLELGDSALYFCASSVVENNEQFFGPGTRLTVL.

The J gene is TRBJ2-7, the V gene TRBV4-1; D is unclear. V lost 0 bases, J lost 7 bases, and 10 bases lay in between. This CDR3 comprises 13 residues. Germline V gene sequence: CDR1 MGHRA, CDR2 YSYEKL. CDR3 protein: CASSQEYDSEQYF. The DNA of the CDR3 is TGCGCCAGCAGCCAAGAGTATGACTCTGAGCAGTACTTC.

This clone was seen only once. CDR3 sequence (DNA): TGTGCCAGCAGCTTGCCCCCTTCTACAGGGAGGGATGGCTACACCTTC. This translates into CASSLPPSTGRDGYTF. The chain is built from TRBV5-8 and TRBJ1-2; perhaps TRBD1 as D (6 bases). Trimming left V 1 base short and J 6 bases short, with 19 bases between. Germline CDR1 SGHTS, CDR2 YDEGEE. CDR3 length equals 16 residues.

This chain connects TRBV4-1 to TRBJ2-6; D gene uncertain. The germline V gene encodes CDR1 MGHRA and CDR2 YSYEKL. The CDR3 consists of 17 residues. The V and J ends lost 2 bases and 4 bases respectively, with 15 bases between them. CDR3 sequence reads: CASSQPRAMSGANVLTF. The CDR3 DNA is TGCGCCAGCAGCCAACCGAGAGCCATGTCGGGGGCCAACGTCCTGACTTTC.

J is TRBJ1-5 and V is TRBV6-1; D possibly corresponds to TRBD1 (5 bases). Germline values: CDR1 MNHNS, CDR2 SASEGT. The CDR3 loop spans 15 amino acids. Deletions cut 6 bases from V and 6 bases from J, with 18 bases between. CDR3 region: CASRAKVDRPQPQHF. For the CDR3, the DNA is TGTGCCAGCAGAGCAAAGGTTGACAGACCTCAGCCCCAGCATTTT.

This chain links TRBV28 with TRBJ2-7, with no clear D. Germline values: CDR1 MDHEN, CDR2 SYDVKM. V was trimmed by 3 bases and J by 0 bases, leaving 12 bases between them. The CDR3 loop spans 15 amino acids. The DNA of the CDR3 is TGTGCCAGCAGTTTCACTTCCCCCCCCTCCTACGAGCAGTACTTC. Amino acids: CASSFTSPPSYEQYF.

The CDR3 coding sequence is TGTGCCAGCGCTACTCCAAGGAGGGGCATGGGGGATGAAGCTTTCTTT. Translation: CASATPRRGMGDEAFF. The V and J genes are TRBV28 and TRBJ1-1, with a possible D match to TRBD1 (5 bases). The length of the CDR3 is 16 residues. V lost 8 bases to trimming and J lost 7 bases, with 26 bases between them. Germline V gene data show CDR1 as MDHEN and CDR2 as SYDVKM.

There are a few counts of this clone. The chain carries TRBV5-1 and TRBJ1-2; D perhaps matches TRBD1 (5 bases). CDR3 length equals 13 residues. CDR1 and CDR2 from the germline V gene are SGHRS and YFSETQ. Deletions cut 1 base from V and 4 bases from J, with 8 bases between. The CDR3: CASSLSGSYGYTF. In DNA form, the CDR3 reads TGCGCCAGCAGCTTGTCAGGGTCCTATGGCTACACCTTC.